The rows below give T cell receptor beta chains drawn from one sample of a study of naive and memory T cell subsets. TCRdb recomputed calls from the UMI-ligation and nested PCR reads with MiXCR, one row per CDR3 protein. The sample shows about 3,100 distinct CDR3 sequences, roughly 7.2% of them seen only once. Sample: effector memory CD8+ T cells from blood. All receptors come from a human donor in good health. CDR3s include the opening cysteine and the closing phenylalanine or tryptophan. A D gene is named only where the DNA matches it firmly. Expanded clones are given a class, and other clones once, few, many or no size at all.

v_call: TRBV6-1; j_call: TRBJ2-7; clone_size: many; d_call: NA; cdr3_aa: CASSEAIGGNYEQYF; cdr3_nt: TGTGCCAGCAGTGAAGCGATTGGCGGAAACTACGAGCAGTACTTC
v_call: TRBV27; j_call: TRBJ2-7; clone_size: many; d_call: NA; cdr3_aa: CASSFGGATYEQYF; cdr3_nt: TGTGCCAGCAGTTTTGGGGGGGCAACCTACGAGCAGTACTTC
v_call: TRBV20-1; j_call: TRBJ2-1; clone_size: NA; d_call: TRBD2; cdr3_aa: CSARGDLSGSNDEQFF; cdr3_nt: TGCAGTGCTAGAGGGGACCTCAGCGGGAGTAACGATGAGCAGTTCTTC
v_call: TRBV28; j_call: TRBJ2-1; clone_size: many; d_call: NA; cdr3_aa: CASSYLFYNEQFF; cdr3_nt: TGTGCCAGCAGCTACTTATTTTACAATGAGCAGTTCTTC
v_call: TRBV6-2/TRBV6-3; j_call: TRBJ1-1; clone_size: many; d_call: NA; cdr3_aa: CASSLRHTEAFF; cdr3_nt: TGTGCCAGCAGCCTTCGCCACACTGAAGCTTTCTTT
v_call: TRBV7-9; j_call: TRBJ2-3; clone_size: medium-sized; d_call: NA; cdr3_aa: CASSLVGGSADTQYF; cdr3_nt: TGTGCCAGCAGCTTAGTAGGGGGATCGGCAGATACGCAGTATTTT
v_call: TRBV9; j_call: TRBJ2-3; clone_size: NA; d_call: NA; cdr3_aa: CASSVGAVLKDTQYF; cdr3_nt: TGTGCCAGCAGCGTAGGAGCGGTCCTCAAAGATACGCAGTATTTT
v_call: TRBV6-6; j_call: TRBJ2-3; clone_size: many; d_call: TRBD2; cdr3_aa: CASSPRTSGRFDTQYF; cdr3_nt: TGTGCCAGCAGCCCCAGGACTAGCGGGAGATTTGATACGCAGTATTTT
v_call: TRBV20-1; j_call: TRBJ2-1; clone_size: NA; d_call: TRBD2; cdr3_aa: CSARENSGDHNEQFF; cdr3_nt: TGCAGTGCTAGAGAGAATAGCGGGGACCACAATGAGCAGTTCTTC
v_call: TRBV29-1; j_call: TRBJ1-1; clone_size: NA; d_call: NA; cdr3_aa: CSPGEAFF; cdr3_nt: TGCAGCCCTGGGGAAGCTTTCTTT
v_call: TRBV24-1; j_call: TRBJ2-7; clone_size: few; d_call: NA; cdr3_aa: CATSDSGFGYEQYF; cdr3_nt: TGTGCCACCAGTGATTCGGGGTTTGGCTACGAGCAGTACTTC
v_call: TRBV5-4; j_call: TRBJ1-6; clone_size: NA; d_call: TRBD1; cdr3_aa: CASSLKTGRGDSPLHF; cdr3_nt: TGTGCCAGCAGCCTCAAGACAGGGCGCGGAGATTCACCCCTCCACTTT
v_call: TRBV7-9; j_call: TRBJ2-6; clone_size: few; d_call: TRBD1; cdr3_aa: CASSWDRESGANVLTF; cdr3_nt: TGTGCCAGCAGCTGGGACAGGGAATCTGGGGCCAACGTCCTGACTTTC
v_call: TRBV11-3; j_call: TRBJ2-5; clone_size: NA; d_call: NA; cdr3_aa: CASSGRGATETQYF; cdr3_nt: TGTGCCAGCAGCGGCAGGGGGGCGACAGAGACCCAGTACTTC
v_call: TRBV24-1; j_call: TRBJ2-3; clone_size: many; d_call: TRBD2; cdr3_aa: CATSDVAGIEADTQYF; cdr3_nt: TGTGCCACCAGTGATGTAGCGGGAATAGAGGCAGATACGCAGTATTTT
v_call: TRBV20-1; j_call: TRBJ1-4; clone_size: medium-sized; d_call: NA; cdr3_aa: CSARDITNEKLFF; cdr3_nt: TGCAGTGCTAGAGATATAACTAATGAAAAACTGTTTTTT
v_call: TRBV24-1; j_call: TRBJ2-7; clone_size: once; d_call: NA; cdr3_aa: CATSDSGCGYEQYF; cdr3_nt: TGTGCCACCAGTGATTCGGGGTGTGGCTACGAGCAGTACTTC
v_call: TRBV5-6; j_call: TRBJ2-7; clone_size: NA; d_call: NA; cdr3_aa: CASSLALDKQYF; cdr3_nt: TGTGCCAGCAGCTTGGCATTGGATAAGCAGTACTTC
v_call: TRBV25-1; j_call: TRBJ2-1; clone_size: few; d_call: TRBD2; cdr3_aa: CASSESGGGRSYNEQFF; cdr3_nt: TGTGCCAGCAGTGAATCTGGCGGCGGGAGATCCTACAATGAGCAGTTCTTC
v_call: TRBV19; j_call: TRBJ2-1; clone_size: many; d_call: NA; cdr3_aa: CASIGSPYNEQFF; cdr3_nt: TGTGCCAGTATCGGTAGCCCTTACAATGAGCAGTTCTTC
v_call: TRBV12-3/TRBV12-4; j_call: TRBJ1-1; clone_size: few; d_call: NA; cdr3_aa: CASSGGTEAFF; cdr3_nt: TGTGCCAGCAGTGGGGGGACTGAAGCTTTCTTT
v_call: TRBV7-8; j_call: TRBJ2-7; clone_size: many; d_call: TRBD1; cdr3_aa: CASSLDRGPGEQYF; cdr3_nt: TGTGCCAGCAGCTTAGACAGGGGGCCGGGCGAGCAGTACTTC
v_call: TRBV6-2/TRBV6-3; j_call: TRBJ1-1; clone_size: many; d_call: NA; cdr3_aa: CASSLDGFTEAFF; cdr3_nt: TGTGCCAGCAGCCTAGACGGTTTCACTGAAGCTTTCTTT
v_call: TRBV10-3; j_call: TRBJ2-6; clone_size: few; d_call: NA; cdr3_aa: CAISESGGSGANVLTF; cdr3_nt: TGTGCCATCAGTGAGTCAGGGGGCTCTGGGGCCAACGTCCTGACTTTC
v_call: TRBV12-3/TRBV12-4; j_call: TRBJ1-2; clone_size: few; d_call: TRBD1; cdr3_aa: CASSSDRGAYGYTF; cdr3_nt: TGTGCCAGCAGTTCGGACAGGGGGGCTTATGGCTACACCTTC
v_call: TRBV29-1; j_call: TRBJ1-2; clone_size: medium-sized; d_call: NA; cdr3_aa: CSVEGGGIYGYTF; cdr3_nt: TGCAGCGTTGAAGGAGGAGGGATCTATGGCTACACCTTC
v_call: TRBV5-5; j_call: TRBJ2-7; clone_size: many; d_call: TRBD1; cdr3_aa: CASSIWDSWDEQYF; cdr3_nt: TGTGCCAGCAGCATTTGGGACAGTTGGGACGAGCAGTACTTC
v_call: TRBV6-2/TRBV6-3; j_call: TRBJ2-2; clone_size: NA; d_call: NA; cdr3_aa: CASSFGGAGELFF; cdr3_nt: TGTGCCAGCAGTTTTGGGGGAGCCGGGGAGCTGTTTTTT
v_call: TRBV27; j_call: TRBJ2-7; clone_size: many; d_call: NA; cdr3_aa: CASSSGGYTPHEQYF; cdr3_nt: TGTGCCAGCAGTTCTGGGGGGTATACCCCCCACGAGCAGTACTTC
v_call: TRBV7-9; j_call: TRBJ2-3; clone_size: medium-sized; d_call: TRBD2; cdr3_aa: CASSFIGEGLTDTQYF; cdr3_nt: TGTGCCAGCAGCTTCATCGGGGAGGGTCTCACAGATACGCAGTATTTT
v_call: TRBV4-3; j_call: TRBJ2-3; clone_size: hyperexpanded; d_call: TRBD2; cdr3_aa: CASSQRHGGRAGDTQYF; cdr3_nt: TGCGCCAGCAGCCAAAGACATGGCGGGAGGGCGGGGGATACGCAGTATTTT
v_call: TRBV12-3/TRBV12-4; j_call: TRBJ2-3; clone_size: many; d_call: NA; cdr3_aa: CASSLTHTQYF; cdr3_nt: TGTGCCAGCAGTTTAACCCATACGCAGTATTTT
v_call: TRBV6-2/TRBV6-3; j_call: TRBJ2-7; clone_size: few; d_call: TRBD1; cdr3_aa: CASSYSRDRGDYEQYF; cdr3_nt: TGTGCCAGCAGTTACTCGCGGGACAGGGGAGACTACGAGCAGTACTTC
v_call: TRBV7-9; j_call: TRBJ2-3; clone_size: NA; d_call: TRBD2; cdr3_aa: CASSSGTSERTQYF; cdr3_nt: TGTGCCAGCAGCTCCGGGACTAGCGAGCGTACGCAGTATTTT
v_call: TRBV9; j_call: TRBJ2-3; clone_size: few; d_call: NA; cdr3_aa: CASSVNTATDTQYF; cdr3_nt: TGTGCCAGCAGCGTAAATACTGCCACAGATACGCAGTATTTT
v_call: TRBV7-9; j_call: TRBJ1-1; clone_size: many; d_call: NA; cdr3_aa: CASSTTELNTEAFF; cdr3_nt: TGTGCCAGCAGCACGACAGAGCTGAACACTGAAGCTTTCTTT
v_call: TRBV12-3/TRBV12-4; j_call: TRBJ1-5; clone_size: many; d_call: NA; cdr3_aa: CASNLGNQPQHF; cdr3_nt: TGTGCCAGCAACTTGGGTAATCAGCCCCAGCATTTT
v_call: TRBV27; j_call: TRBJ1-5; clone_size: NA; d_call: NA; cdr3_aa: CASSSRLGNQPQHF; cdr3_nt: TGTGCCAGCAGTTCCCGTTTAGGTAATCAGCCCCAGCATTTT
v_call: TRBV12-3/TRBV12-4; j_call: TRBJ2-7; clone_size: medium-sized; d_call: TRBD2; cdr3_aa: CASSLAGASYEQYF; cdr3_nt: TGTGCCAGCAGCCTAGCGGGAGCATCCTACGAGCAGTACTTC
v_call: TRBV7-9; j_call: TRBJ1-3; clone_size: many; d_call: NA; cdr3_aa: CASSLGRQAPGNTIYF; cdr3_nt: TGTGCCAGCAGCTTAGGGCGACAGGCTCCTGGAAACACCATATATTTT
v_call: TRBV6-2/TRBV6-3; j_call: TRBJ2-5; clone_size: few; d_call: NA; cdr3_aa: CASSYESLWETQYF; cdr3_nt: TGTGCCAGCAGTTACGAAAGTCTGTGGGAGACCCAGTACTTC